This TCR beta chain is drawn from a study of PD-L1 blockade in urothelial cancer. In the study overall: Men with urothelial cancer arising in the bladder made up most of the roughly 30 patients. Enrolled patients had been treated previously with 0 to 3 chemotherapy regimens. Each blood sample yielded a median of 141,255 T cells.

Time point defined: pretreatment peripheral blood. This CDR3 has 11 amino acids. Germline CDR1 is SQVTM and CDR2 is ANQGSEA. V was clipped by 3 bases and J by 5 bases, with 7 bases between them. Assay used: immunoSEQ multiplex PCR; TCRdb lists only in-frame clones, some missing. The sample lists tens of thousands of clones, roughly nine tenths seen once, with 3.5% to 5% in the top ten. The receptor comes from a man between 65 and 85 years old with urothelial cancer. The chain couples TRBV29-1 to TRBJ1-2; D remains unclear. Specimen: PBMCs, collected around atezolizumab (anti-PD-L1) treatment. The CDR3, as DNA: TGCAGCGTTGACGCGGGATATGGCTACACCTTC. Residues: CSVDAGYGYTF.